This T cell receptor beta chain was recorded in a study of blood T cell repertoires in COVID-19. Data came from immunoSEQ multiplex PCR; TCRdb stores just in-frame clones and leaves some out. The data hold approximately 170,000 clones, with just over 85% observed a single time. Germline CDR1 and CDR2: SGHTA and FQGTGA. V trimming: 4 bases; J trimming: 6 bases; junction bases outside the gene matches: 5. The CDR3 consists of 14 residues. Source material: peripheral blood. The clonotype comes from a man aged 50-60 years with active or convalescent COVID-19. The chain links TRBV7-3 to TRBJ2-3, with 9 bases aligning to TRBD2. The CDR3 reads CASSSGTSSDTQYF. The CDR3 DNA follows: TGTGCCAGCAGCTCGGGGACTAGCAGCGATACGCAGTATTTT.